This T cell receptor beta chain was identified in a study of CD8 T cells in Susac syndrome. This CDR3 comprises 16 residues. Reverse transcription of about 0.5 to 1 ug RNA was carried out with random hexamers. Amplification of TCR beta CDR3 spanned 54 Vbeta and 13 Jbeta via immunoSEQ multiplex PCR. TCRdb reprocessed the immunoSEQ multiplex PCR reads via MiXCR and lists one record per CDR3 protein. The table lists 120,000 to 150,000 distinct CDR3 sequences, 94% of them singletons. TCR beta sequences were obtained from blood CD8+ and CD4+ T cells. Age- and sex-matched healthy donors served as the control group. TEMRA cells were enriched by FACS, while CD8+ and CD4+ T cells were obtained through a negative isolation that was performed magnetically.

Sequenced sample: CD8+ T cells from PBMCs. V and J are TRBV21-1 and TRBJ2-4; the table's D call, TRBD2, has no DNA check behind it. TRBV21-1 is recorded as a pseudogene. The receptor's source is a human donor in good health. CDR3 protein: CASSNRLARAKNIQYF. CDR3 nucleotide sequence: TGTGCCAGCAGCAATCGACTAGCGCGGGCCAAAAACATTCAGTACTTC.